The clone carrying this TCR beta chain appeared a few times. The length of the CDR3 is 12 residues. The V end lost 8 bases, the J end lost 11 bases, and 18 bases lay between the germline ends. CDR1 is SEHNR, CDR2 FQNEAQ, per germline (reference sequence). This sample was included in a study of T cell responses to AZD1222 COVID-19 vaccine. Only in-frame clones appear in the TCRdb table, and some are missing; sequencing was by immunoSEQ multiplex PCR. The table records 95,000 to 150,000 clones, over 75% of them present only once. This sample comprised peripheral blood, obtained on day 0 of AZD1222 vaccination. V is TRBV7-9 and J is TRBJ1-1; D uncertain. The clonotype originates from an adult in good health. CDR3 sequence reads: CASGMGLPGAFF. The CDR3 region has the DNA TGTGCCAGCGGAATGGGTCTCCCCGGTGCTTTCTTT.